Below, 15 T cell receptor beta chains from the same sample are listed, as sequenced in a study of T cells after yellow fever vaccination. Using its own MiXCR run on the 5' RACE reads, TCRdb lists one record per CDR3 protein. The sample shows about 360,000 distinct CDR3 sequences, approximately 5.7% of them seen only once. The sample was PBMCs, taken 5 days after the yellow fever booster vaccination. The source of these receptors is a man younger than 40 who received the YFV17D yellow fever vaccine.

The chain combines TRBV7-2 with TRBJ1-2; TRBD1 agrees at 7 bases. The CDR3 length is 14 residues. Germline CDR1 SGHTA, CDR2 FQGNSA. J gave up 4 bases and V 0 bases, and 2 bases lay outside the gene matches. The CDR3 sequence is CASSLAGQSYGYTF. CDR3 sequence (DNA): TGTGCCAGCAGCTTAGCGGGACAGAGCTATGGCTACACCTTC.

This clonotype has a count of ten or more. This chain's CDR3 is CASGQGLMNTEAFF. The CDR3, as DNA: TGTGCCAGCGGACAGGGACTTATGAACACTGAAGCTTTCTTT. J is TRBJ1-1 and V is TRBV7-6; TRBD1 agrees at 8 bases. Germline V CDR1 and CDR2: SGHVS, FNYEAQ. J gave up 0 bases and V 8 bases, and 5 bases lay outside the gene matches. This CDR3 region has 14 residues.

This clonotype was seen a few times. This rearrangement joins TRBV18 to TRBJ2-3; 8 nucleotides agree with TRBD1. The germline V gene has CDR1 KGHSH and CDR2 LQKENI. V shed 0 bases and J 4 bases; nucleotides not matched to a gene: 6. This CDR3 has 16 residues. In nucleotides, the CDR3 is TGTGCCAGCTCACCACCATGGACAGGGATTGCAGATACGCAGTATTTT. Translated: CASSPPWTGIADTQYF.

This clonotype was seen many times. The chain is built from TRBV15 and TRBJ2-1; tentative D call: TRBD2 (5 bases). Germline V gene lookup returns CDR1 LNHNV and CDR2 YYDKDF (reference sequence). Trimming removed 1 base from V and 8 bases from J, with 15 bases in between. CDR3 size: 15 residues. The CDR3: CATSRGGAAPDEQFF. CDR3 DNA sequence: TGTGCCACCAGCAGAGGGGGAGCAGCGCCGGATGAGCAGTTCTTC.

CDR3 residues: CATSTHGGRETQYF. In DNA form, the CDR3 reads TGTGCCACCAGCACCCACGGGGGAAGGGAGACCCAGTACTTC. The chain recombines TRBV15 with TRBJ2-5, with D perhaps TRBD2 (6 bases). This CDR3 is built from 14 residues. V was clipped by 4 bases and J by 5 bases, with 14 bases between them. Germline CDR1 reads LNHNV; CDR2 reads YYDKDF (reference sequence).

This clonotype was counted a few times. The chain couples TRBV5-4 to TRBJ2-7; D unclear. Germline V lookup: CDR1 SGHNT, CDR2 YYREEE (reference sequence). Trimming took 3 bases from V and 6 from J, leaving 10 bases between them. The CDR3 is 12 residues long. In nucleotides, the CDR3 is TGTGCCAGCAGCTGGCGAGGCACCGAGCAGTACTTC. It translates to CASSWRGTEQYF.

This clonotype was seen repeatedly, ten times or more. This chain links TRBV20-1 with TRBJ2-4; TRBD2 matches 7 bases. The CDR3 has 15 amino acids. V shed 3 bases and J 0 bases; nucleotides not matched to a gene: 5. Germline V lookup: CDR1 DFQATT, CDR2 SNEGSKA (reference sequence). CDR3 in amino acids: CSARGGTTAKNIQYF. In DNA, the CDR3 is TGCAGTGCTAGGGGGGGGACTACAGCCAAAAACATTCAGTACTTC.

This clonotype was detected many times. The V and J genes are TRBV29-1 and TRBJ2-3, with D possibly matching TRBD1 (5 bases). The ends were cut back, 4 bases at V and 6 bases at J, with 5 bases in the middle. Germline V gene sequence: CDR1 SQVTM, CDR2 ANQGSEA. This CDR3 has 10 amino acids. The CDR3 nucleotides are TGCAGCGTTGGGGGCGATACGCAGTATTTT. This gives the protein CSVGGDTQYF.

The chain carries TRBV20-1 and TRBJ2-2, with 7 bases lining up with TRBD2. Looked up from germline, CDR1 is DFQATT and CDR2 is SNEGSKA (reference sequence). V was clipped by 1 base and J by 5 bases; unmatched bases: 10. The CDR3 loop spans 16 amino acids. CDR3 region: CSARAAGSFGTGELFF. The CDR3 DNA sequence: TGCAGTGCTAGAGCAGCGGGATCCTTTGGTACCGGGGAGCTGTTTTTT.

The rearrangement uses TRBV7-2 and TRBJ2-6; D not certain. There are 15 residues in the CDR3. Trimming pared 1 base from V and 0 bases from J, leaving 4 bases between. CDR1 SGHTA and CDR2 FQGNSA come from the germline V gene. The CDR3 DNA reads TGTGCCAGCAGCTTAGGGGACTCTGGGGCCAACGTCCTGACTTTC. Translated: CASSLGDSGANVLTF.

This clonotype came up a few times. This chain links TRBV5-1 with TRBJ2-7; perhaps TRBD2 as D (6 bases). Germline-derived CDR1 and CDR2 are SGHRS and YFSETQ. This CDR3 is built from 15 residues. V gave up 5 bases and J gave up 2 bases, with 17 bases separating them. The CDR3 here is CASSHELAETYEQYF. The CDR3 DNA reads as TGCGCCAGCAGTCACGAGTTAGCGGAAACCTACGAGCAGTACTTC.

This clonotype was found a few times. The rearrangement links TRBV2 to TRBJ2-5; 9 bases fit TRBD1. The CDR3 is 15 residues long. The V and J ends lost 5 bases and 5 bases, in that order; junction bases with no gene match: 9. Germline V CDR1 and CDR2: SNHLY, FYNNEI. The CDR3 is CASSPILQGAETQYF. The CDR3 coding sequence is TGTGCCAGCAGTCCTATATTACAGGGGGCCGAGACCCAGTACTTC.

The rearrangement links TRBV28 to TRBJ2-1, with TRBD2 matching 7 bases. V lost 5 bases, J lost 8 bases, and 15 bases stayed unmatched. Germline loops: CDR1 MDHEN, CDR2 SYDVKM. The CDR3 length is 16 residues. As DNA, the CDR3 is TGTGCCAGCAGTAGGCGGGTAACGGGAGGTGGGGATGAGCAGTTCTTC. Its protein product is CASSRRVTGGGDEQFF.

This clonotype was counted at least ten times. The rearrangement uses TRBV7-2 and TRBJ2-2, with TRBD2 matching over 7 bases. This CDR3 has 16 residues. Germline V lookup: CDR1 SGHTA, CDR2 FQGNSA. The V gene end was trimmed by 2 bases and the J gene end by 8 bases; junction bases not matched to a gene: 11. In nucleotides, the CDR3 is TGTGCCAGCAGCTTAAGCGGGACCACCCTTCCGGGGGAGCTGTTTTTT. Its translation is CASSLSGTTLPGELFF.

The chain uses TRBV7-9 and TRBJ2-1; TRBD2 agrees at 12 bases. V lost 4 bases, J lost 9 bases, and 4 bases stayed unmatched. CDR1 SEHNR and CDR2 FQNEAQ come from the germline V gene (reference sequence). CDR3 length equals 14 residues. CDR3 bases: TGTGCCAGCAGCTCTAGCGGGAGGGCCTCTGAGCAGTTCTTC. The encoded protein is CASSSSGRASEQFF.